Sequencing of this T cell receptor (beta chain) was carried out in a study of T cells in Graves' hyperthyroidism and ophthalmopathy (dated by TCRdb to about 2019). Study-level background: Peripheral blood was collected at initial diagnosis, before any treatment. After sampling, hyperthyroidism patients received methimazole starting at 30 mg daily, and ophthalmopathy patients received high-dose intravenous methylprednisolone. Prospective prediction of ophthalmopathy was tested in an independent validation cohort of 18 hyperthyroidism patients and approximately 17 patients who later progressed to ophthalmopathy. To identify distinguishing TCR V-J signatures, a discovery cohort of about 100 patients was used, comprising 43 with Graves' ophthalmopathy and some 60 with stable Graves' hyperthyroidism. The paper reports TCR Vbeta CDR3 sequencing of 140 or so peripheral blood samples: under 45 ophthalmopathy, some 80 hyperthyroidism and approximately 17 progressor patients. The approximately 98 discovery patients were randomly divided into training and test sets at a 7:3 ratio. In about 6 Graves' hyperthyroidism patients, the study also compared T-cell repertoires from thyroid tissue with T-cell repertoires from blood.

TCR beta CDR3 regions were amplified from RNA transcripts. For the first round of RT-PCR on the TCR CDR3, the HTBI primer set was used together with the Qiagen OneStep RT-PCR kit. Libraries were constructed in a second round of multiplex PCR, after which size selection and purification were performed. Paired-end sequencing of the libraries was performed with 100 bp reads on an Illumina HiSeq2000. In the original analysis: SOAPnuke was used to process the raw data, throwing out any read that contained adapters or uncalled bases, had a mean Phred below 15, or lacked an exact constant-primer or identifier match. COPE v1.2.5 was used to merge the high-quality paired reads, and each unique nucleotide sequence was defined as a clonotype. MiTCR v1.1 was used to align the clonotypes against IMGT TRBV, TRBD and TRBJ reference segments. The analysis included only V-J combinations with a frequency above 0.0001, which together covered roughly 99% of the repertoires. A TCS score was defined as the ratio of F50 (clonal expansion) to E x V (chaos), with BLOSUM62-based TCRdist applied between CDR3 peptides within each V-J. Welch's t-statistics and random forest reduced 450 to 600 V-J features to 13, which were used in a naive Bayes classifier (R e1071). Through fastp at Q25 and MiXCR, TCRdb rebuilt clones from the public reads, retaining in-frame beta chains. Entries that share a CDR3 protein sequence are merged under the most common genes and DNA. TCRdb, not the authors, supplied the V and J calls. Here the sample has some 350,000 distinct CDR3 sequences; approximately 19% occur a single time. About 3.7% of the sample is held by the ten biggest clonotypes.

Broad study findings and their caveats: Most expanded thyroid clonotypes (frequency above 0.001) were also detected in blood, suggesting blood repertoires may reflect thyroid immune responses. A model built on a 13 V-J signature distinguished ophthalmopathy from stable hyperthyroidism, reaching around 90% sensitivity and 81% to 83% specificity in cross-validation and 80%/75% in testing. In validation, the model predicted progression to ophthalmopathy with around 71% sensitivity and around 72% specificity, a median of about 6 months before onset. Sample size was not statistically predetermined, and blinding of investigators to group allocation was not performed.

Stable Graves' hyperthyroidism was defined as no progression to ophthalmopathy during 18 months of follow-up. Hyperthyroidism patients were newly diagnosed, with disease duration under 2 months, and aged 18 to 65 years. Any patient with an uncontrolled infection, another autoimmune disease, pregnancy or lactation was excluded. Diagnoses relied on clinical symptoms, serum thyroxine and TRAb, thyroid ultrasound and orbital computed tomography. Ficoll-Paque density gradient centrifugation was used to isolate PBMCs from about 9 ml of fresh peripheral blood. Total RNA was extracted with Trizol reagent, and quality was checked on an Agilent 2100 Bioanalyzer. This clonotype has a count of ten or more. Its antigen has not been determined. Per-base qualities were not stored, and no clone one base away is much larger. This sequence originates from a woman aged 18-29 years with Graves' hyperthyroidism. Sequenced sample: blood.

The nucleotides are TGTGCCAGCACCATGGGACGAAGAAGCACTGAAGCTTTCTTT. It translates to CASTMGRRSTEAFF. The chain couples TRBV12-3 or TRBV12-4 to TRBJ1-1, with TRBD1 as a weak D call on 5 bases. V and J lose 7 bases and 4 bases, and a span of 16 bases separates them. CDR3 length: 14 amino acids, cysteine to phenylalanine. Only the CDR3 DNA is retained, 42 bases long and in frame from the first base.